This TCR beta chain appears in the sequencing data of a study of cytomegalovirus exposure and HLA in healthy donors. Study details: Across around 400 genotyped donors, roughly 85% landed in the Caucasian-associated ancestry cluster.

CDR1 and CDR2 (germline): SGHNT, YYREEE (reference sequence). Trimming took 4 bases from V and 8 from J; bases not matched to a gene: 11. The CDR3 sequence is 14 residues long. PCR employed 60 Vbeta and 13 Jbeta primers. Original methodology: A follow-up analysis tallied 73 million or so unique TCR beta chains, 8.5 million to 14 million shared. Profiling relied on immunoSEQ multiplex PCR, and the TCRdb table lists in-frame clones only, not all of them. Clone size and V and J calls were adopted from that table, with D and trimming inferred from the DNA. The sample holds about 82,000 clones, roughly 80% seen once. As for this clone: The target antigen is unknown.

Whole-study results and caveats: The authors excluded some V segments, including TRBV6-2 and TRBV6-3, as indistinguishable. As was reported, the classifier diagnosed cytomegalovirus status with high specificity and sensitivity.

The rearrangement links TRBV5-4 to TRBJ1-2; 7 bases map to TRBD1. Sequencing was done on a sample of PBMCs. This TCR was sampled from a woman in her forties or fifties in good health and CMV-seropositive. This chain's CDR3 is CASSPDRQGWGYTF. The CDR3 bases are TGTGCCAGCAGCCCAGACAGACAGGGCTGGGGCTACACCTTC. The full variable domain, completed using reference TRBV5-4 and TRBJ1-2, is ETGVTQSPTHLIKTRGQQVTLRCSSQSGHNTVSWYQQALGQGPQFIFQYYREEENGRGNFPPRFSGLQFPNYSSELNVNALELDDSALYLCASSPDRQGWGYTFGSGTRLTVV.